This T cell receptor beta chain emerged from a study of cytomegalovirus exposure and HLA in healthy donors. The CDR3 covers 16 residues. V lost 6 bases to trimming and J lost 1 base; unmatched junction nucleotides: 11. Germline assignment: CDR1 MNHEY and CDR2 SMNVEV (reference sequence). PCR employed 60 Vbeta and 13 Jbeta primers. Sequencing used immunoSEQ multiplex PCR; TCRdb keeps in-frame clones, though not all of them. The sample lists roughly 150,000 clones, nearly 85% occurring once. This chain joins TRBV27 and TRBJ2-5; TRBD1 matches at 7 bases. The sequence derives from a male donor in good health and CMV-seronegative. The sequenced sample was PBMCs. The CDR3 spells CASSPTQGPGQETQYF. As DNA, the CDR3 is TGTGCCAGCAGCCCCACACAGGGGCCAGGCCAAGAGACCCAGTACTTC.